One and the same sample provided the 29 T cell receptor beta chains below, sequenced in a study of shared clonotypes between healthy human individuals. The assay was immunoSEQ multiplex PCR, and TCRdb's table has in-frame clones only and misses some. Of about 1 million clones in the sample, more than 65% are singletons; the top ten hold roughly 1.5%. Sequencing input: memory CD4+ T cells sorted from blood. Noted subset: CD45RA-negative fraction. The receptors originated from a man aged 18 to 35 in good health.

The rearrangement links TRBV19 to TRBJ1-3; TRBD1 is a possible D gene (5 bases). This CDR3 is built from 15 residues. Germline loops: CDR1 LNHDA, CDR2 SQIVND (reference sequence). Trimming stripped 7 bases from V and 0 bases from J, with 13 bases between. The CDR3 reads CASTPSGISGNTIYF. DNA of the CDR3: TGTGCCAGTACCCCATCAGGGATCTCTGGAAACACCATATATTTT.

This clone is a singleton in its sample. The chain carries TRBV5-6 and TRBJ1-5, with TRBD1 as a possible D gene (5 bases). CDR3 length: 13 amino acids. V was trimmed by 2 bases and J by 4 bases, leaving 7 bases between them. Germline values: CDR1 SGHDT, CDR2 YYEEEE. CDR3 protein: CASSLSGNQPQHF. Here the CDR3 DNA reads TGTGCCAGCAGCTTATCAGGGAATCAGCCCCAGCATTTT. Based on the CDR3 plus reference TRBV5-6 and TRBJ1-5, the full variable domain is DAGVTQSPTHLIKTRGQQVTLRCSPKSGHDTVSWYQQALGQGPQFIFQYYEEEERQRGNFPDRFSGHQFPNYSSELNVNALLLGDSALYLCASSLSGNQPQHFGDGTRLSIL.

The V call is TRBV5-4, the J call TRBJ2-3; perhaps TRBD2 as D (7 bases). Trimming removed 10 bases from V and 2 bases from J, with 17 bases in between. Per germline, CDR1 SGHNT and CDR2 YYREEE (reference sequence). There are 14 residues in the CDR3. DNA for the CDR3: TGTGCCGCGGGGGCAGAATTACTCACAGATACGCAGTATTTT. Translating gives CAAGAELLTDTQYF.

The chain links TRBV19 to TRBJ1-2; a possible D gene is TRBD1 (5 bases). Germline V gene lookup returns CDR1 LNHDA and CDR2 SQIVND (reference sequence). CDR3 length: 16 amino acids. Trimming took 5 bases from V and 0 from J, leaving 16 bases between them. CDR3 in amino acids: CASSPGDGSPNYGYTF. The CDR3 DNA is TGTGCCAGTAGTCCCGGGGACGGCTCCCCTAACTATGGCTACACCTTC.

The chain employs TRBV5-1 and TRBJ1-4; TRBD1 agrees at 11 bases. V lost 4 bases, J lost 4 bases, and 6 bases stayed unmatched. This CDR3 is 16 amino acids long. Germline lookup yields CDR1 SGHRS and CDR2 YFSETQ. Here the CDR3 reads CASSLGQGVINEKLFF. In DNA, the CDR3 is TGCGCCAGCAGCCTGGGACAGGGGGTGATTAATGAAAAACTGTTTTTT. The full variable domain, its missing parts supplied by reference TRBV5-1 and TRBJ1-4, is KAGVTQTPRYLIKTRGQQVTLSCSPISGHRSVSWYQQTPGQGLQFLFEYFSETQRNKGNFPGRFSGRQFSNSRSEMNVSTLELGDSALYLCASSLGQGVINEKLFFGSGTQLSVL.

This clone was counted ten times or more. This sequence joins TRBV5-4 and TRBJ2-7; TRBD1 matches at 9 bases. The CDR3 has 14 residues. Germline trimming cut 4 bases from V and 2 bases from J; bases unmatched to any gene: 4. The germline gives CDR1 SGHNT, CDR2 YYREEE (reference sequence). In nucleotides, the CDR3 is TGTGCCAGCAGCAAGGACAGGGGTCCCTACGAGCAGTACTTC. Protein sequence: CASSKDRGPYEQYF.

The J gene is TRBJ2-1, the V gene TRBV4-2; 7 bases agree with TRBD2. The J segment lost 6 bases and the V segment lost 3 bases, leaving 8 bases of the junction unmatched. Germline CDR1 LGHNA, CDR2 YNFKEQ. The CDR3 length is 15 residues. CDR3 amino acids: CASSQNSGSLNEQFF. The CDR3 region has the DNA TGTGCCAGCAGCCAGAATAGCGGGTCCCTCAATGAGCAGTTCTTC.

The V call is TRBV5-6, the J call TRBJ2-7, with 7 bases identical to TRBD1. Per germline, CDR1 SGHDT and CDR2 YYEEEE. This CDR3 has 15 residues. Trimming took 3 bases from V and 7 from J; bases not matched to a gene: 13. Here the CDR3 reads CASSSRGRLRLEQYF. The CDR3 coding sequence is TGTGCCAGCAGCTCGAGGGGGCGGTTACGCCTTGAGCAGTACTTC.

This rearrangement joins TRBV18 to TRBJ1-6; D ambiguous. Trimming took off 2 bases at V and 8 bases at J, with 7 bases between the two ends. Germline CDR1 and CDR2: KGHSH and LQKENI. The CDR3 totals 13 residues. Here the CDR3 DNA reads TGTGCCAGCTCACCAGTGGTGGATTCACCCCTCCACTTT. This translates into CASSPVVDSPLHF.

In its sample, this clone was seen once. The chain carries TRBV4-3 and TRBJ1-5; no clear D. This CDR3 spans 15 amino acids. Germline CDR1 is LGHNA and CDR2 is YSLEER. Trimming left V 4 bases short and J 2 bases short, with 12 bases between. CDR3 DNA: TGCGCCAGCAGCCCCTACTTAGGAGGCAATCAGCCCCAGCATTTT. As protein: CASSPYLGGNQPQHF.

This clone turned up a few times. The rearrangement joins TRBV5-1 to TRBJ2-1; 10 bases align to TRBD1. This CDR3 is 16 amino acids long. The germline gives CDR1 SGHRS, CDR2 YFSETQ. V was pared by 4 bases and J by 7 bases, with 11 bases of the junction left unmatched. This CDR3 is CASSGSSGQGFNEQFF. CDR3 sequence (DNA): TGCGCCAGCAGCGGATCCTCGGGACAGGGGTTTAATGAGCAGTTCTTC.

The rearrangement joins TRBV19 to TRBJ1-5; TRBD1 agrees at 7 bases. The CDR3 has 17 residues. Trimming at V came to 5 bases and at J to 3 bases, leaving 13 bases not matched to a gene. Germline V gene sequence: CDR1 LNHDA, CDR2 SQIVND (reference sequence). CDR3 sequence reads: CASSAGQAQTFNQPQHF. CDR3 in DNA: TGTGCCAGTAGTGCAGGACAGGCCCAGACTTTCAATCAGCCCCAGCATTTT.

The V and J genes are TRBV10-3 and TRBJ2-1; possible D gene TRBD2, 7 bases. The germline gives CDR1 ENHRY, CDR2 SYGVKD. The CDR3 is made up of 14 amino acids. Trimming cost V 7 bases and J 6 bases, with 16 bases left between them. CDR3 sequence: CAITRSGGANEQFF. The CDR3, as DNA: TGTGCCATCACCCGTAGTGGGGGGGCCAATGAGCAGTTCTTC.

The rearrangement joins TRBV2 to TRBJ2-1; the match to TRBD2 covers 14 bases. Per germline, CDR1 SNHLY and CDR2 FYNNEI. V lost 6 bases, J lost 9 bases, and 10 bases stayed unmatched. The CDR3 is made up of 16 amino acids. As DNA, the CDR3 is TGTGCCAGCAGACCTTGGACTAGCGGGAGGAATGTTGAGCAGTTCTTC. Translated, it gives CASRPWTSGRNVEQFF.

The chain combines TRBV5-1 with TRBJ1-1; no clear D gene. CDR1 and CDR2 (germline): SGHRS, YFSETQ. V lost 1 base and J lost 6, with 7 bases in between. The CDR3 is 12 residues long. The CDR3 spells CASSLNFAEAFF. CDR3 in DNA: TGCGCCAGCAGCTTGAATTTCGCTGAAGCTTTCTTT.

CDR3 protein: CASRLTGAPYNEQFF. The CDR3 nucleotides are TGTGCCAGCAGACTGACTGGCGCTCCCTACAATGAGCAGTTCTTC. This sequence joins TRBV6-5 and TRBJ2-1; the D is unclear. This CDR3 spans 15 amino acids. With 6 bases removed from V and 2 bases from J, the gap between germline ends came to 14 bases. Germline V lookup: CDR1 MNHEY, CDR2 SVGAGI.

This clone was seen once. The chain is built from TRBV11-3 and TRBJ2-1; 8 bases match TRBD2. The CDR3 is made up of 17 amino acids. J was trimmed by 0 bases and V by 5 bases; bases with no gene match: 9. The germline gives CDR1 SGHNT, CDR2 YENEEA. CDR3 protein: CASSLGSGGDSYNEQFF. DNA for the CDR3: TGTGCCAGCAGCCTAGGGTCGGGGGGGGACTCCTACAATGAGCAGTTCTTC. Supplemented by reference TRBV11-3 and TRBJ2-1, the full variable domain reads EAGVVQSPRYKIIEKKQPVAFWCNPISGHNTLYWYLQNLGQGPELLIRYENEEAVDDSQLPKDRFSAERLKGVDSTLKIQPAELGDSAVYLCASSLGSGGDSYNEQFFGPGTRLTVL.

The J gene is TRBJ2-2, the V gene TRBV7-8; no reliable D call. CDR1 and CDR2 (germline): SGHVS, FQNEAQ. V was shortened by 5 bases and J by 1 base, with 11 bases between the two germline ends. CDR3 length: 15 amino acids. CDR3 amino acids: CASSGGAKNTGELFF. In DNA, the CDR3 is TGTGCCAGCAGCGGCGGCGCCAAGAACACCGGGGAGCTGTTTTTT.

This clone showed up just once. The CDR3 is CAWSTRARDEQFF. The CDR3 nucleotides are TGTGCCTGGAGCACTAGGGCGAGGGATGAGCAGTTCTTC. The chain is built from TRBV30 and TRBJ2-1, with D possibly TRBD2 on 5 matching bases. Germline assignment: CDR1 GTSNPN and CDR2 SVGIG (reference sequence). V gave up 3 bases and J gave up 8 bases, with 14 bases separating them. The CDR3 runs to 13 residues.

The chain employs TRBV6-1 and TRBJ2-7, with D uncertain. The germline V gene encodes CDR1 MNHNS and CDR2 SASEGT. CDR3 length: 13 residues. The CDR3 nucleotides read TGTGCTTCAAACCTAGGGTCCAACCTCGAGCAGTACTTC. This encodes CASNLGSNLEQYF.

This clone was seen more than once but under ten times. Other DNA sequences in this sample translate to the same CDR3. The chain has TRBV5-1 and TRBJ2-2; D is uncertain. Trimming cost V 4 bases and J 2 bases, with 3 bases left between them. The germline V gene has CDR1 SGHRS and CDR2 YFSETQ. The CDR3 totals 12 residues. The CDR3 spells CASSINTGELFF. The CDR3 region has the DNA TGCGCCAGCAGCATTAACACCGGGGAGCTGTTTTTT.

Concerning this clone: Other DNA sequences in the same sample also yield this CDR3. CDR3 amino acids: CASSAQGAGETQYF. The CDR3 coding sequence is TGTGCCAGCAGTGCACAGGGGGCGGGAGAGACCCAGTACTTC. The chain is built from TRBV6-1 and TRBJ2-5, with TRBD1 matching 9 bases. From germline, CDR1 is MNHNS and CDR2 SASEGT. The CDR3 contains 14 residues. The V and J ends lost 4 bases and 4 bases, in that order; junction bases with no gene match: 4.

The chain uses TRBV10-2 and TRBJ1-5, with D maybe TRBD1 (6 bases). Germline values: CDR1 WSHSY, CDR2 SAAADI. Trimming removed 5 bases from V and 6 bases from J, with 11 bases in between. This CDR3 region has 13 residues. The CDR3 DNA is TGCGCCAGCAGTCAGGGGCGCCTTCAGCCCCAGCATTTT. Protein: CASSQGRLQPQHF.

V usage is TRBV30 and J usage is TRBJ1-1; a weak D match, TRBD1 (5 bases). The CDR3 has 15 amino acids. Trimming took off 0 bases at V and 1 base at J, with 12 bases between the two ends. Germline-derived CDR1 and CDR2 are GTSNPN and SVGIG (reference sequence). CDR3 amino acids: CAWSVRQGKNTEAFF. CDR3 nucleotides: TGTGCCTGGAGTGTACGTCAGGGCAAGAACACTGAAGCTTTCTTT.

The chain is built from TRBV30 and TRBJ1-5; D possibly corresponds to TRBD1 (5 bases). The CDR3 is 14 amino acids. V gave up 1 base and J gave up 7 bases, with 14 bases separating them. Per germline, CDR1 GTSNPN and CDR2 SVGIG (reference sequence). The CDR3 nucleotides are TGTGCCTGGAGTGGGAGTGGCAGGGAGCAGCCCCAGCATTTT. Encoded protein: CAWSGSGREQPQHF.

This chain links TRBV9 with TRBJ2-3, with TRBD2 matching 11 bases. The CDR3 loop spans 17 amino acids. Germline CDR1 reads SGDLS; CDR2 reads YYNGEE. The junction had 8 bases not matched to a gene; V was cut back by 3 bases and J by 2 bases. CDR3 nucleotide sequence: TGTGCCAGCAGCGCCGGCCGACTAGCGGGGTTCACAGATACGCAGTATTTT. Protein sequence: CASSAGRLAGFTDTQYF.

The chain uses TRBV27 and TRBJ2-1; tentatively, D is TRBD1 (6 bases). Germline-derived CDR1 and CDR2 are MNHEY and SMNVEV (reference sequence). The CDR3 runs 15 residues. The V end was cut by 3 bases, the J end by 6 bases, with 15 bases between. In nucleotides, the CDR3 is TGTGCCAGCAGTTTTAACAGGGTTTCGGGCAATGAGCAGTTCTTC. Translated: CASSFNRVSGNEQFF.

This clone was seen many times. V gene TRBV5-1 combines with J gene TRBJ1-2; weak D call: TRBD1 (6 bases). Trimming took off 2 bases at V and 4 bases at J, with 12 bases between the two ends. This CDR3 is 14 amino acids long. CDR1 and CDR2 from the germline V gene are SGHRS and YFSETQ. This chain's CDR3 is CASSLRLDSYGYTF. DNA for the CDR3: TGCGCCAGCAGCTTACGGTTGGACAGCTATGGCTACACCTTC.

The chain uses TRBV5-8 and TRBJ1-5; 8 bases line up with TRBD1. The CDR3 sequence is 14 residues long. V shed 4 bases, J shed 7 bases, and the junction held 7 bases outside the gene matches. Per germline, CDR1 SGHTS and CDR2 YDEGEE. For the CDR3, the DNA is TGTGCCAGCAGCGTGGACAGGGTAGGGCAGCCCCAGCATTTT. Protein: CASSVDRVGQPQHF.